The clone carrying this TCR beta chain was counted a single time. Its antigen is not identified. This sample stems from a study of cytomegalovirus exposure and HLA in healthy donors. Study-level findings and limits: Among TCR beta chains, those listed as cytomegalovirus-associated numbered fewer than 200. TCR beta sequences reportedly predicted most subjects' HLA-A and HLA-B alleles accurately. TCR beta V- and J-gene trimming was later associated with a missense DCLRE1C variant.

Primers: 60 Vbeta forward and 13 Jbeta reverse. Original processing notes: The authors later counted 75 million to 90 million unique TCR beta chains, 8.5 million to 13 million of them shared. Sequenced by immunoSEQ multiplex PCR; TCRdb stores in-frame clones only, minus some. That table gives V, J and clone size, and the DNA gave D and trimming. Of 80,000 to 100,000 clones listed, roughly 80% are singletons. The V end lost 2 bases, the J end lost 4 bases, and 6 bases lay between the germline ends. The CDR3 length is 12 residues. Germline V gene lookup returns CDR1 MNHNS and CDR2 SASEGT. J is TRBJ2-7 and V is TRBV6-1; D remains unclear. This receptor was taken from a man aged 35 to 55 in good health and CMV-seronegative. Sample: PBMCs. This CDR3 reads CASSEPVYEQYF. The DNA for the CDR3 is TGTGCCAGCAGTGAACCCGTTTACGAGCAGTACTTC.